The 32 T cell receptor beta chains presented below share a single source sample, sequenced in a study of T-cell reconstitution after alpha-beta-depleted transplantation in children. For TCRbeta, the library was prepared with unique molecular identifiers. TCRdb processed the PCR reads anew with MiXCR; each CDR3 protein has one entry. The sample records fewer than 1 million distinct CDR3 sequences, 16% being singletons. Source: PBMCs, mostly from graft donor cells, taken 360 days after TCRalphabeta/CD19-depleted stem cell transplant. The source is a male patient under 18 who had a stem cell transplant for acute lymphoblastic leukemia, so the T cells may come from the graft donor.

The chain uses TRBV29-1 and TRBJ1-3, with D tentatively TRBD1 (5 bases). Deletions cut 4 bases from V and 4 bases from J, with 11 bases between. CDR1 is SQVTM, CDR2 ANQGSEA, per germline. The CDR3 spans 13 residues. The CDR3: CSVAGWSGNTIYF. The CDR3 DNA follows: TGCAGCGTTGCAGGGTGGTCCGGAAACACCATATATTTT.

This clonotype was seen ten or more times. Here the CDR3 reads CASSRTGDTYNEQFF. The CDR3 coding sequence is TGCGCCAGCAGCAGGACAGGGGACACCTACAATGAGCAGTTCTTC. The genes are TRBV5-1 and TRBJ2-1; TRBD1 matches 9 bases. Germline V gene data show CDR1 as SGHRS and CDR2 as YFSETQ. Losses at the gene ends were 4 bases for V and 2 bases for J; bases not matched to a gene: 4. The length of the CDR3 is 15 residues. The complete variable domain, with remaining parts taken from reference TRBV5-1 and TRBJ2-1, reads KAGVTQTPRYLIKTRGQQVTLSCSPISGHRSVSWYQQTPGQGLQFLFEYFSETQRNKGNFPGRFSGRQFSNSRSEMNVSTLELGDSALYLCASSRTGDTYNEQFFGPGTRLTVL.

In this sample, this clonotype turned up once. The chain recombines TRBV7-9 with TRBJ2-5; D remains unclear. V shed 5 bases and J shed 2 bases, with 15 bases lying between them. CDR1 is SEHNR and CDR2 is FQNEAQ in the germline V gene (reference sequence). The CDR3 length is 15 residues. In nucleotides, the CDR3 is TGTGCCAGCAGCGCCCGACTCCTGGGACAAGAGACCCAGTACTTC. This encodes CASSARLLGQETQYF.

This chain links TRBV4-1 with TRBJ2-6; no clear D. Trimming took off 5 bases at V and 0 bases at J, with 14 bases between the two ends. CDR3 size: 17 residues. CDR1 and CDR2 from the germline V gene are MGHRA and YSYEKL. This chain's CDR3 is CASSASGYPSGANVLTF. The CDR3 DNA sequence: TGCGCCAGCAGCGCTTCCGGGTACCCCTCTGGGGCCAACGTCCTGACTTTC.

This clonotype showed up many times. The chain carries TRBV5-1 and TRBJ2-3; 8 nucleotides agree with TRBD2. This CDR3 region has 16 residues. Trimming at V came to 0 bases and at J to 2 bases, leaving 5 bases not matched to a gene. CDR1 is SGHRS and CDR2 is YFSETQ in the germline V gene. The CDR3 spells CASSLALGLATDTQYF. The DNA of the CDR3 is TGCGCCAGCAGCTTGGCCTTAGGACTAGCCACAGATACGCAGTATTTT.

Many counts were recorded for this clonotype. This rearrangement joins TRBV4-2 to TRBJ2-1, with 8 bases matching TRBD2. Trimming at V came to 1 base and at J to 9 bases, leaving 8 bases not matched to a gene. The CDR3 totals 15 residues. The germline V gene encodes CDR1 LGHNA and CDR2 YNFKEQ. CDR3 amino acids: CASSQAGTRVGEQFF. Written as DNA, the CDR3 is TGTGCCAGCAGCCAAGCCGGGACTAGGGTCGGTGAGCAGTTCTTC.

This clonotype was detected a few times. This chain links TRBV20-1 with TRBJ2-5, with 7 bases that match TRBD2. This CDR3 has 14 residues. The V gene end was trimmed by 5 bases and the J gene end by 2 bases; junction bases not matched to a gene: 8. Germline V gives CDR1 DFQATT, CDR2 SNEGSKA (reference sequence). The CDR3 loop is CSAGSGTQQETQYF. The CDR3, as DNA: TGCAGTGCTGGGAGCGGGACTCAACAAGAGACCCAGTACTTC.

Notes on this clonotype: Given the absence of the conserved phenylalanine or tryptophan at the CDR3 end, a read error is likely. This chain joins TRBV7-9 and TRBJ1-1; D unclear. V was cut by 3 bases and J by 0 bases, with 14 bases left in between. Germline CDR1 reads SEHNR; CDR2 reads FQNEAQ (reference sequence). CDR3 length: 16 amino acids. Here the CDR3 DNA reads TGTGCCAGCAGCTTTAACCCCAACAAATTGAACACTGAAGCTTTCTCT. Amino acids: CASSFNPNKLNTEAFS.

In its sample, this clonotype was seen a few times. The chain couples TRBV27 to TRBJ1-6, with a tentative D call TRBD1 (5 bases). V shed 8 bases and J shed 4 bases, with 15 bases lying between them. Germline CDR1 MNHEY, CDR2 SMNVEV (reference sequence). This CDR3 has 15 residues. CDR3 sequence: CASLPHGAYNSPLHF. CDR3 coding DNA: TGTGCCAGCCTTCCCCACGGGGCGTATAATTCACCCCTCCACTTT.

This chain's CDR3 is CASSVDLGAHEQYF. The DNA of the CDR3 is TGTGCCAGCAGCGTAGATCTGGGGGCCCACGAGCAGTACTTC. The chain uses TRBV9 and TRBJ2-7, with D possibly being TRBD1 (6 bases). Per the germline V gene, CDR1 is SGDLS and CDR2 is YYNGEE. CDR3 length equals 14 residues. Trimming took off 0 bases at V and 5 bases at J, with 12 bases between the two ends.

This clonotype was counted only a few times. This sequence joins TRBV3-1 and TRBJ2-6, with 11 bases fitting TRBD1. The CDR3 runs 17 residues. In germline, CDR1 is LGHDT, CDR2 YNNKEL (reference sequence). J was trimmed by 4 bases and V by 4 bases; bases with no gene match: 6. The CDR3 DNA is TGTGCCAGCAGCCCGGACAGGGGGCTTTTAGGGGCCAACGTCCTGACTTTC. Amino acids: CASSPDRGLLGANVLTF.

The V and J genes are TRBV15 and TRBJ1-5; 8 bases align to TRBD1. Trimming took 0 bases from V and 4 from J; bases not matched to a gene: 8. This CDR3 contains 17 residues. Germline CDR1 and CDR2: LNHNV and YYDKDF (reference sequence). In DNA form, the CDR3 reads TGTGCCACCAGCAGAGATTGGGGGACAGGACCAAATCAGCCCCAGCATTTT. Translation gives CATSRDWGTGPNQPQHF.

The V and J genes are TRBV3-1 and TRBJ2-5, with D possibly matching TRBD2 (5 bases). The CDR3 is 15 amino acids. Trimming shortened V by 2 bases and J by 2 bases, and 12 bases separated the two germline ends. From germline, CDR1 is LGHDT and CDR2 YNNKEL (reference sequence). The CDR3 DNA reads TGTGCCAGCAGCCAACGTAGTCGGGGTCAAGAGACCCAGTACTTC. This translates into CASSQRSRGQETQYF.

The rearrangement uses TRBV20-1 and TRBJ2-1; 9 bases line up with TRBD2. The CDR3 contains 14 residues. Germline assignment: CDR1 DFQATT and CDR2 SNEGSKA (reference sequence). V lost 6 bases and J lost 2; bases outside the gene matches: 5. The CDR3, as DNA: TGCAGTGCCATTACTAGCGGGCCCTACAATGAGCAGTTCTTC. This codes for CSAITSGPYNEQFF.

A few counts support this clonotype. The gene calls are TRBV29-1 and TRBJ1-5; D is possibly TRBD1 (6 bases). The CDR3 is 13 amino acids. The germline V gene has CDR1 SQVTM and CDR2 ANQGSEA. The V and J ends lost 3 bases and 6 bases respectively, with 12 bases between them. Here the CDR3 DNA reads TGCAGCGTTGAGGCAGGGGATGGTCAGCCCCAGCATTTT. Protein product: CSVEAGDGQPQHF. The variable domain in full, completed from reference TRBV29-1 and TRBJ1-5, reads SAVISQKPSRDICQRGTSLTIQCQVDSQVTMMFWYRQQPGQSLTLIATANQGSEATYESGFVIDKFPISRPNLTFSTLTVSNMSPEDSSIYLCSVEAGDGQPQHFGDGTRLSIL.

The rearrangement joins TRBV7-2 to TRBJ2-7, with 8 nucleotides matching TRBD2. The germline V gene has CDR1 SGHTA and CDR2 FQGNSA. With 0 bases clipped from V and 6 bases from J, the junction kept 4 bases outside the gene matches. The CDR3 has 14 amino acids. CDR3 coding DNA: TGTGCCAGCAGCTTAGCGCATCGGGGGGGCGAGCAGTACTTC. Its protein product is CASSLAHRGGEQYF.

In its sample, this clonotype was seen many times. The chain recombines TRBV27 with TRBJ2-1; D possibly corresponds to TRBD1 (6 bases). CDR1 and CDR2 (germline): MNHEY, SMNVEV (reference sequence). V was clipped by 2 bases and J by 6 bases, with 20 bases between them. The CDR3 has 17 residues. CDR3 protein: CASSLKGDPNYLNEQFF. In nucleotides, the CDR3 is TGTGCCAGCAGTTTAAAGGGGGACCCCAACTACCTCAATGAGCAGTTCTTC.

The V call is TRBV5-5, the J call TRBJ2-7; TRBD1 is a possible D gene (5 bases). Germline CDR1 SGHKS, CDR2 YYEKEE (reference sequence). Trimming left V 0 bases short and J 7 bases short, with 20 bases between. The CDR3 has 16 residues. CDR3 nucleotides: TGTGCCAGCAGCTTGGGAAGGTACAGGTCTATGGGAGAGCAGTACTTC. Translated: CASSLGRYRSMGEQYF.

This clonotype was detected many times. The chain links TRBV10-3 to TRBJ2-6, with D unresolved. The length of the CDR3 is 14 residues. V lost 6 bases, J lost 5 bases, and 11 bases lay in between. The germline CDR1 and CDR2 sequences are ENHRY and SYGVKD. The CDR3 reads CAISPGVRANVLTF. The CDR3, as DNA: TGTGCCATCAGCCCAGGAGTGCGGGCCAACGTCCTGACTTTC.

This clonotype occurred many times. The gene calls are TRBV12-3 or TRBV12-4 and TRBJ2-5; 9 bases fit TRBD2. The J segment lost 6 bases and the V segment lost 7 bases, leaving 3 bases of the junction unmatched. The CDR3 is 12 amino acids. The CDR3 sequence: CASTSGMKTQYF. CDR3 coding DNA: TGTGCCAGCACTAGCGGGATGAAGACCCAGTACTTC.

This clonotype was recorded a few times. The chain employs TRBV12-3 or TRBV12-4 and TRBJ2-4; no firm D call. This CDR3 comprises 14 residues. Trimming stripped 5 bases from V and 0 bases from J, with 8 bases between. DNA for the CDR3: TGTGCCAGCAGTAAGACGCTAGCCAAAAACATTCAGTACTTC. This sequence encodes CASSKTLAKNIQYF.

In DNA form, the CDR3 reads TGCGCCAGCAGTCGATTTTTAGGGGGGATACCCTACGAGCAGTACTTC. Its translation: CASSRFLGGIPYEQYF. This chain uses TRBV4-1 with TRBJ2-7; D may correspond to TRBD1 or TRBD2 (6 bases each). The CDR3 has 16 residues. Per the germline V gene, CDR1 is MGHRA and CDR2 is YSYEKL. V was cut by 6 bases and J by 2 bases, with 20 bases left in between.

This chain links TRBV6-5 with TRBJ2-2, with D hard to call. CDR1 is MNHEY, CDR2 SVGAGI, per germline. CDR3 length equals 15 residues. The V and J ends lost 0 bases and 1 base respectively, with 6 bases between them. The CDR3 bases are TGTGCCAGCAGTTACTCGTGGGGGAACACCGGGGAGCTGTTTTTT. Translated, it gives CASSYSWGNTGELFF.

A few counts support this clonotype. The chain is built from TRBV29-1 and TRBJ1-3, with 7 bases that match TRBD1. After removal of 2 bases from V and 4 bases from J, the junction contained 5 bases not matched to a gene. Germline V gene data show CDR1 as SQVTM and CDR2 as ANQGSEA. CDR3 length: 14 amino acids. CDR3 bases: TGCAGCGTTGAATTGACAGGGCACGGAAACACCATATATTTT. Translation gives CSVELTGHGNTIYF.

V is TRBV12-3 or TRBV12-4 and J is TRBJ2-3; D is undetermined. Trimming left V 3 bases short and J 0 bases short, with 7 bases between. There are 14 residues in the CDR3. The CDR3 region is CASSFLQSTDTQYF. Written as DNA, the CDR3 is TGTGCCAGCAGTTTTCTACAAAGCACAGATACGCAGTATTTT.

This clonotype was found a few times. This chain links TRBV7-9 with TRBJ2-7; D ambiguous. The ends were cut back, 2 bases at V and 6 bases at J, with 11 bases in the middle. This CDR3 has 13 residues. Germline V lookup: CDR1 SEHNR, CDR2 FQNEAQ (reference sequence). CDR3 bases: TGTGCCAGCAGCTTAACGGCTGCACGCGAGCAGTACTTC. Translating gives CASSLTAAREQYF.

The CDR3: CASSYYGGHINQPQHF. CDR3 DNA: TGTGCCAGCAGTTACTATGGGGGACACATTAATCAGCCCCAGCATTTT. The chain has TRBV6-2 or TRBV6-3 and TRBJ1-5, with D possibly matching TRBD1 (6 bases). Trimming pared 1 base from V and 4 bases from J, leaving 14 bases between. Germline V gives CDR1 MNHEY, CDR2 SVGEGT. CDR3 length equals 16 residues.

This chain joins TRBV4-1 and TRBJ2-7; 13 bases align to TRBD2. The CDR3 runs 18 residues. V lost 4 bases to trimming and J lost 2 bases; unmatched junction nucleotides: 11. Germline CDR1 and CDR2: MGHRA and YSYEKL. The CDR3 is CASSLRGLAGSRTYEQYF. The CDR3 DNA is TGCGCCAGCAGCCTCAGGGGACTAGCGGGATCTCGAACCTACGAGCAGTACTTC.

The chain joins TRBV7-3 to TRBJ1-2; 11 bases fit TRBD1. CDR1 is SGHTA, CDR2 FQGTGA, per germline. The CDR3 extends over 16 amino acids. J was trimmed by 4 bases and V by 5 bases; bases with no gene match: 9. CDR3 region: CASSPGGTGGLYGYTF. CDR3 nucleotide sequence: TGTGCCAGCAGCCCTGGAGGGACAGGGGGGCTCTATGGCTACACCTTC. The variable domain in full, completed from reference TRBV7-3 and TRBJ1-2, reads GAGVSQTPSNKVTEKGKYVELRCDPISGHTALYWYRQSLGQGPEFLIYFQGTGAADDSGLPNDRFFAVRPEGSVSTLKIQRTERGDSAVYLCASSPGGTGGLYGYTFGSGTRLTVV.

The V gene is TRBV11-3, the J gene TRBJ2-1, with D hard to call. The CDR3 covers 14 residues. The V end was cut by 1 base, the J end by 8 bases, with 12 bases between. Per the germline V gene, CDR1 is SGHNT and CDR2 is YENEEA. CDR3 in amino acids: CASSLGDWGYEQFF. In DNA, the CDR3 is TGTGCCAGCAGCTTAGGTGATTGGGGTTATGAGCAGTTCTTC.

This chain connects TRBV29-1 to TRBJ2-3; the match to TRBD2 covers 7 bases. Germline trimming cut 1 base from V and 4 bases from J; bases unmatched to any gene: 8. The germline V gene encodes CDR1 SQVTM and CDR2 ANQGSEA. The CDR3 is made up of 15 amino acids. CDR3 loop: CSVEARLAAADTQYF. The CDR3 DNA reads as TGCAGCGTTGAAGCCCGACTAGCAGCCGCAGATACGCAGTATTTT.

This clonotype has more than one count but fewer than ten. The chain is built from TRBV5-1 and TRBJ2-7; D gene unclear. CDR1 is SGHRS and CDR2 is YFSETQ in the germline V gene. CDR3 length: 13 amino acids. Trimming stripped 7 bases from V and 2 bases from J, with 13 bases between. Here the CDR3 reads CASGWINTYEQYF. DNA for the CDR3: TGCGCCAGCGGGTGGATTAACACCTACGAGCAGTACTTC.